This T cell receptor beta chain was sequenced in a study of T cells in tuberculosis. Study-wide points: Active tuberculosis cases were adults; controls were adolescents.

Time point: new active TB diagnosis, blood taken before or within 7 days of starting treatment. The V gene lost 0 bases and the J gene lost 10 bases, with 15 bases spanning the gap. This CDR3 has 15 amino acids. CDR1 and CDR2 from the germline V gene are SGHDN and FVKESK. Assay used: immunoSEQ multiplex PCR; TCRdb lists only in-frame clones, some missing. The sample shows about 40,000 clones, approximately 95% of them seen only once. Turning to this clone: Its antigen is as yet unknown.

The specimen comprised PBMCs, sampled at tuberculosis diagnosis. The sequence derives from an adult with tuberculosis. The chain is built from TRBV14 and TRBJ1-4; no clear D. DNA for the CDR3: TGTGCCAGCAGCCAAGATCGGGGTCATCTAACAAAACTGTTTTTT. The encoded protein is CASSQDRGHLTKLFF.